This T cell receptor beta chain was documented in a study of cytomegalovirus exposure and HLA in healthy donors. Study details: An earlier analysis identified approximately 110 million unique TCR beta sequences in about 190 million T cells. Of about 400 genotyped donors, roughly 86% clustered with self-reported Caucasian donors. Study-wide results and limits: Cytomegalovirus status was reportedly diagnosed by the classifier with high specificity and sensitivity. V- and J-gene trimming of TCR beta was linked (in a later analysis) to a missense DCLRE1C variant.

Note on this clone: Antigen specificity is unknown.

The PCR had 60 Vbeta and 13 Jbeta primers. Here immunoSEQ multiplex PCR was the method, and the copy in TCRdb shows in-frame clones only, minus some. Among about 190,000 clones listed, 70% to 80% were seen once. The V and J ends lost 6 bases and 4 bases, in that order; junction bases with no gene match: 7. The CDR3 contains 15 residues. Looked up from germline, CDR1 is MDHEN and CDR2 is SYDVKM. The sample consisted of PBMCs. This TCR came from a young woman in good health and CMV-seropositive. V usage is TRBV28 and J usage is TRBJ2-7, with 12 bases that match TRBD1. The CDR3 region is CASRAPGQGAYEQYF. CDR3 bases: TGTGCCAGCAGGGCGCCGGGACAGGGGGCTTACGAGCAGTACTTC.